These 11 T cell receptor beta chains were sequenced from one sample in a study of T cell changes during pregnancy in multiple sclerosis. Repertoires were generated with immunoSEQ multiplex PCR, while TCRdb's copy carries only in-frame clones and drops some. This sample carries over 60,000 clones, roughly nine tenths of them seen once, and the ten largest clones take under 0.3%. Sample: CD4+ T cells from peripheral blood mononuclear cells, taken in the third trimester of pregnancy. Receptors originate from a female donor in good health, enrolled as a control in a pregnancy study.

The chain is built from TRBV15 and TRBJ2-1; D is perhaps TRBD1 (7 bases). CDR3 length equals 13 residues. Trimming took 4 bases from V and 7 from J, leaving 11 bases between them. Germline-derived CDR1 and CDR2 are LNHNV and YYDKDF (reference sequence). DNA of the CDR3: TGTGCCACCAGCACCAGGGGGGATAATGAGCAGTTCTTC. Its translation is CATSTRGDNEQFF.

This chain connects TRBV27 to TRBJ1-4, with 9 bases aligning to TRBD1. CDR1 and CDR2 from the germline V gene are MNHEY and SMNVEV (reference sequence). V shed 6 bases and J 0 bases; nucleotides not matched to a gene: 5. The CDR3 runs 16 residues. In DNA form, the CDR3 reads TGTGCCAGCAGAGGGACAGGGACTTCAACTAATGAAAAACTGTTTTTT. Translation: CASRGTGTSTNEKLFF.

This clone was seen a single time. The chain has TRBV25-1 and TRBJ1-1; TRBD1 matches 8 bases. CDR1 is MGHDK and CDR2 is SYGVNS in the germline V gene. This CDR3 has 16 amino acids. The ends lost 0 bases at V and 2 bases at J; junction bases unmatched: 5. The CDR3 DNA reads as TGTGCCAGCAGTGAATATGGGACAGGACTCAACACTGAAGCTTTCTTT. Its translation: CASSEYGTGLNTEAFF.

This clone was counted a single time. This rearrangement joins TRBV25-1 to TRBJ2-3, with 12 positions matching TRBD2. V was pared by 6 bases and J by 3 bases, with 7 bases of the junction left unmatched. The CDR3 spans 16 residues. From germline, CDR1 is MGHDK and CDR2 SYGVNS. The CDR3 reads CASRGDLAGGTDTQYF. In DNA, the CDR3 is TGTGCCAGCAGGGGGGATCTAGCGGGGGGGACAGATACGCAGTATTTT.

The rearrangement joins TRBV30 to TRBJ1-3; 8 bases map to TRBD1. J lost 3 bases, V lost 0 bases, and 10 bases had no gene match. CDR3 length equals 17 residues. Germline lookup yields CDR1 GTSNPN and CDR2 SVGIG (reference sequence). The CDR3 nucleotides read TGTGCCTGGAGTGTACTCGGGGCAGGGGGCTTTGGAAACACCATATATTTT. Encoded protein: CAWSVLGAGGFGNTIYF. The full variable domain, with the rest looked up from reference TRBV30 and TRBJ1-3, is SQTIHQWPATLVQPVGSPLSLECTVEGTSNPNLYWYRQAAGRGLQLLFYSVGIGQISSEVPQNLSASRPQDRQFILSSKKLLLSDSGFYLCAWSVLGAGGFGNTIYFGEGSWLTVV.

This chain joins TRBV13 and TRBJ2-5, with 7 bases matching TRBD1. V was clipped by 3 bases and J by 6 bases; unmatched bases: 13. The CDR3 spans 16 residues. Germline V gene data show CDR1 as PRHDT and CDR2 as FYEKMQ (reference sequence). The CDR3 sequence: CASSFTRQGGTKTQYF. As DNA, the CDR3 is TGTGCCAGCAGCTTCACCCGACAGGGTGGTACGAAGACCCAGTACTTC.

The rearrangement links TRBV4-3 to TRBJ2-6; D is possibly TRBD1 (6 bases). V lost 1 base and J 0 bases, leaving 13 bases between the germline ends. The CDR3 length is 18 residues. Per germline, CDR1 LGHNA and CDR2 YSLEER. CDR3 sequence (DNA): TGCGCCAGCAGCCAAGGGACAGCGATCCTCTCTGGGGCCAACGTCCTGACTTTC. Translation gives CASSQGTAILSGANVLTF.

This clone was detected once. This rearrangement joins TRBV4-3 to TRBJ1-1; D unresolved. The CDR3 runs 13 residues. CDR1 and CDR2 from the germline V gene are LGHNA and YSLEER. Trimming removed 2 bases from V and 5 bases from J, with 9 bases in between. The CDR3 DNA sequence: TGCGCCAGCAGCCAAATGAAGCATACTGAAGCTTTCTTT. Protein sequence: CASSQMKHTEAFF.

The CDR3 DNA reads TGTGCCAGCAGCTCGGAGACAGGGCCCAACACTGAAGCTTTCTTT. Protein: CASSSETGPNTEAFF. The gene calls are TRBV7-3 and TRBJ1-1, with TRBD1 matching 7 bases. The ends lost 4 bases at V and 2 bases at J; junction bases unmatched: 7. Germline values: CDR1 SGHTA, CDR2 FQGTGA. The CDR3 loop spans 15 amino acids. Together with reference TRBV7-3 and TRBJ1-1, the CDR3 gives the full variable domain: GAGVSQTPSNKVTEKGKYVELRCDPISGHTALYWYRQSLGQGPEFLIYFQGTGAADDSGLPNDRFFAVRPEGSVSTLKIQRTERGDSAVYLCASSSETGPNTEAFFGQGTRLTVV.

Remarks on this clone: A clone one base away is much larger, so this may be a read error. The chain employs TRBV9 and TRBJ1-2; D is unclear. Trimming removed 4 bases from V and 3 bases from J, with 4 bases in between. This CDR3 has 11 amino acids. Germline CDR1 SGDLS, CDR2 YYNGEE. CDR3 bases: TGTGCCAGCAGCCTTGACTATGGCTACACCTTC. Translation: CASSLDYGYTF.

CDR3 DNA sequence: TGTGCCAGCGGATACGCGGATAGCAATCAGCCCCAGCATTTT. Translating gives CASGYADSNQPQHF. This sequence joins TRBV2 and TRBJ1-5, with D unresolved. The V end was cut by 8 bases, the J end by 0 bases, with 11 bases between. The CDR3 consists of 14 residues. Germline V gene sequence: CDR1 SNHLY, CDR2 FYNNEI.